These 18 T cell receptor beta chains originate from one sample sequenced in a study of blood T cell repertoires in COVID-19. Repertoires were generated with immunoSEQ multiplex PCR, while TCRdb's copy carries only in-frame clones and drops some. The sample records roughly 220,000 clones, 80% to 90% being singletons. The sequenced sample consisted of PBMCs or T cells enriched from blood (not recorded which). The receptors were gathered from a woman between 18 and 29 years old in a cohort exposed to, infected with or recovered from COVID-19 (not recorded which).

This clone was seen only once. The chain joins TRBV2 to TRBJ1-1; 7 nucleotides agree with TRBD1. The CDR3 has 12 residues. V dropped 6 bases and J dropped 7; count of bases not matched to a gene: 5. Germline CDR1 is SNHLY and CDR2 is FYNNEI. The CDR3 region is CASSLDRVEAFF. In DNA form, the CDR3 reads TGTGCCAGCAGCCTTGACAGGGTTGAAGCTTTCTTT.

The CDR3: CASSLDTVTQYF. The CDR3 DNA reads TGTGCCAGCAGCTTAGATACGGTGACCCAGTACTTC. The chain employs TRBV7-6 and TRBJ2-5; D is uncertain. CDR1 SGHVS and CDR2 FNYEAQ come from the germline V gene. This CDR3 is built from 12 residues. V lost 1 base to trimming and J lost 7 bases, with 7 bases between them.

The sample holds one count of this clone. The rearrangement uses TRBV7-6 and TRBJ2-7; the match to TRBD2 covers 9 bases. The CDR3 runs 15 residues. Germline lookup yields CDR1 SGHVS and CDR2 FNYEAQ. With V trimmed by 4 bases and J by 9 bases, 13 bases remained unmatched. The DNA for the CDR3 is TGTGCCAGCAGCTCCTCTAGCGGGAAGATCACTCCGCAGTACTTC. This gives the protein CASSSSSGKITPQYF.

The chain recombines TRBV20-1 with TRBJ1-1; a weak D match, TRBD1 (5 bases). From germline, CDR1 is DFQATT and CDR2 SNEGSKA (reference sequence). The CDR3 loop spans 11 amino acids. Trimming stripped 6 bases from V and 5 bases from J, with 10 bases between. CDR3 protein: CSAQGGTEAFF. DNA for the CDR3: TGCAGTGCGCAGGGTGGGACTGAAGCTTTCTTT.

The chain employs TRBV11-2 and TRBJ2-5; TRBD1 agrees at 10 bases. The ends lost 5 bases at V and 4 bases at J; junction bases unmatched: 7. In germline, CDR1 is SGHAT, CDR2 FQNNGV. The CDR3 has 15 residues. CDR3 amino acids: CASSAGQGSRETQYF. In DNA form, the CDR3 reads TGTGCCAGCAGCGCGGGACAGGGGAGTCGAGAGACCCAGTACTTC.

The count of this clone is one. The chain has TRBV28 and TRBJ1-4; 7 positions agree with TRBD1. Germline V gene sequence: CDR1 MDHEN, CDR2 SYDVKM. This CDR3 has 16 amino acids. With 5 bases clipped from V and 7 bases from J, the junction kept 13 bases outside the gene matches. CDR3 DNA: TGTGCCAGCAGTCAGGGGGGCCGGCGCTCGGGTGAAAAACTGTTTTTT. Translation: CASSQGGRRSGEKLFF.

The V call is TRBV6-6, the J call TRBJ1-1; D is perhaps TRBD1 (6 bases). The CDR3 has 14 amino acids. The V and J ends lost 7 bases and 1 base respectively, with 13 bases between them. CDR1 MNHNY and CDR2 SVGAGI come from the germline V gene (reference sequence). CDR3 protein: CASILGTTNTEAFF. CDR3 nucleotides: TGTGCCAGCATTCTTGGGACAACGAACACTGAAGCTTTCTTT.

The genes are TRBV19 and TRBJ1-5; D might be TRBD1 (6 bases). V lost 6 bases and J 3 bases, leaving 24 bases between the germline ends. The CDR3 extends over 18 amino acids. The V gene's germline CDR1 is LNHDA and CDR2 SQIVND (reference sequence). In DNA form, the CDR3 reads TGTGCCAGTAGGGGGCTCAACATTGTGGGGGCAGACAATCAGCCCCAGCATTTT. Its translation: CASRGLNIVGADNQPQHF.

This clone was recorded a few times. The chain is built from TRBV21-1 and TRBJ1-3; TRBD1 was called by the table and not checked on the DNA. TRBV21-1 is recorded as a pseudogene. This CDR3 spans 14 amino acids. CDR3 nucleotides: TGTGCCAGCAGCAAAAACAGCTCTGGAAACACCATATATTTT. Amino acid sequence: CASSKNSSGNTIYF.

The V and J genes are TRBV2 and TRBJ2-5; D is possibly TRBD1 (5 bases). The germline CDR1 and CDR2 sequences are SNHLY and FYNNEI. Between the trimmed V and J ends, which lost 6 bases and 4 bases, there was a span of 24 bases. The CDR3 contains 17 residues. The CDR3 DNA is TGTGCCAGCAGCCCGACGACTGGGCGGACGCAGGGAGAGACCCAGTACTTC. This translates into CASSPTTGRTQGETQYF.

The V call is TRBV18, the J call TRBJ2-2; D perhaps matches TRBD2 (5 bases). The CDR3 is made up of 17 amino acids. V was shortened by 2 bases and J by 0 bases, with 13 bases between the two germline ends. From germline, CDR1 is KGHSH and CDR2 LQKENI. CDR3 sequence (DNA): TGTGCCAGCTCACCATATCGTCGGGGATCGAACACCGGGGAGCTGTTTTTT. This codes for CASSPYRRGSNTGELFF.

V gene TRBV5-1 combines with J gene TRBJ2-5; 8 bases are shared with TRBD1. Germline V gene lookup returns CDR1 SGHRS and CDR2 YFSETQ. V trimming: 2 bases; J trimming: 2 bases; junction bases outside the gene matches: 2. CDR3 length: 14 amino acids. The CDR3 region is CASSFRTGQETQYF. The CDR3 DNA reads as TGCGCCAGCAGCTTCAGGACAGGGCAAGAGACCCAGTACTTC.

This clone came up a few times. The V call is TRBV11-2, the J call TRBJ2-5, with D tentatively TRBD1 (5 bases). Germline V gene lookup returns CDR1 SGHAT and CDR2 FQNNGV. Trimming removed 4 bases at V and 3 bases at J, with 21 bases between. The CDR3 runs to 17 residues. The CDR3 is CASSSTLQVGGEETQYF. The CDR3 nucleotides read TGTGCCAGCAGCTCAACCTTACAGGTTGGTGGGGAAGAGACCCAGTACTTC.

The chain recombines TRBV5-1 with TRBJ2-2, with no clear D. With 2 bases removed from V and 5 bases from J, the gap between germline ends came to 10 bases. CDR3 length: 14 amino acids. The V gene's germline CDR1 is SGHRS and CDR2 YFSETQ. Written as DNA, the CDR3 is TGCGCCAGCAGCTTCGGAGCGTTAACCGGGGAGCTGTTTTTT. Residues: CASSFGALTGELFF. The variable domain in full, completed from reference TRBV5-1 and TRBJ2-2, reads KAGVTQTPRYLIKTRGQQVTLSCSPISGHRSVSWYQQTPGQGLQFLFEYFSETQRNKGNFPGRFSGRQFSNSRSEMNVSTLELGDSALYLCASSFGALTGELFFGEGSRLTVL.

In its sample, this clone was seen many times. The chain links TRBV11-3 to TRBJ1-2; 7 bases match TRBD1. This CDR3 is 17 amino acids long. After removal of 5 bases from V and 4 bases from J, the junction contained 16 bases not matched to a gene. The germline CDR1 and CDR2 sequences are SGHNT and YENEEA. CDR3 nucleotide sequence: TGTGCCAGCAGCCTATTACCCGGGACAGACCTAACCTATGGCTACACCTTC. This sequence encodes CASSLLPGTDLTYGYTF. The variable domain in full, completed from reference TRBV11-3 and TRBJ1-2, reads EAGVVQSPRYKIIEKKQPVAFWCNPISGHNTLYWYLQNLGQGPELLIRYENEEAVDDSQLPKDRFSAERLKGVDSTLKIQPAELGDSAVYLCASSLLPGTDLTYGYTFGSGTRLTVV.

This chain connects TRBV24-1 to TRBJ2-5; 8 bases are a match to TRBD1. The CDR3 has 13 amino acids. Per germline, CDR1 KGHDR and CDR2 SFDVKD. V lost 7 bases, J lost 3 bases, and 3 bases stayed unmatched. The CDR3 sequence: CATRGQGEETQYF. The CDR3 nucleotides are TGTGCCACCAGAGGACAGGGAGAAGAGACCCAGTACTTC.

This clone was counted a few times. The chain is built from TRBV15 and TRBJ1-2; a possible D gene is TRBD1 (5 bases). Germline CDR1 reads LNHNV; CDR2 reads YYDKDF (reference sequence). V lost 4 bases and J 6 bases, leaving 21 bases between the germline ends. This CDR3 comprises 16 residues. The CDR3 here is CATSTISGTPKHGYTF. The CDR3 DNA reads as TGTGCCACCAGCACCATCTCCGGGACTCCGAAGCATGGCTACACCTTC.

CDR3 in DNA: TGTGCCAGCAGCCCTATTCTTAGCGGGGGGGCCGAAACAGATACGCAGTATTTT. Its protein product is CASSPILSGGAETDTQYF. V is TRBV7-2 and J is TRBJ2-3; 11 bases match TRBD2. CDR3 length: 18 amino acids. V was clipped by 5 bases and J by 3 bases; unmatched bases: 13. The germline V gene has CDR1 SGHTA and CDR2 FQGNSA. Full variable domain (missing parts from reference TRBV7-2 and TRBJ2-3): GAGVSQSPSNKVTEKGKDVELRCDPISGHTALYWYRQSLGQGLEFLIYFQGNSAPDKSGLPSDRFSAERTGGSVSTLTIQRTQQEDSAVYLCASSPILSGGAETDTQYFGPGTRLTVL.